The 13 T cell receptor beta chains listed next were all sequenced from one sample in a study of T cells in Graves' hyperthyroidism and ophthalmopathy. It was RNA transcripts that yielded the amplified TCR beta CDR3 regions. TCR CDR3 underwent first-round RT-PCR with the HTBI primer set. TCRdb processed the multiplex PCR reads anew with MiXCR; each CDR3 protein has one entry. Of hundreds of thousands of distinct CDR3 sequences in the sample, around 15% were seen once. Source material: blood. These receptors came from a woman between 40 and 55 years old with Graves' ophthalmopathy.

The genes are TRBV2 and TRBJ2-5, with TRBD2 matching over 9 bases. CDR3 length equals 14 residues. The germline V gene encodes CDR1 SNHLY and CDR2 FYNNEI. Trimming took 7 bases from V and 5 from J; bases not matched to a gene: 8. This CDR3 is CASTLAGFGETQYF. In nucleotides, the CDR3 is TGTGCCAGCACCCTAGCGGGGTTCGGGGAGACCCAGTACTTC. The full variable domain, its missing parts supplied by reference TRBV2 and TRBJ2-5, is EPEVTQTPSHQVTQMGQEVILRCVPISNHLYFYWYRQILGQKVEFLVSFYNNEISEKSEIFDDQFSVERPDGSNFTLKIRSTKLEDSAMYFCASTLAGFGETQYFGPGTRLLVL.

This clonotype was found a few times. The chain employs TRBV5-8 and TRBJ2-5; the D is unclear. The germline V gene has CDR1 SGHTS and CDR2 YDEGEE. Trimming pared 2 bases from V and 1 base from J, leaving 6 bases between. The CDR3 loop spans 13 amino acids. This chain's CDR3 is CASSLRPQETQYF. CDR3 coding DNA: TGTGCCAGCAGCTTAAGACCCCAAGAGACCCAGTACTTC.

This clonotype was detected only a few times. This chain uses TRBV19 with TRBJ2-3; 7 bases line up with TRBD2. The CDR3 has 15 residues. Trimming cost V 6 bases and J 1 base; bases outside gene matches: 7. Germline V gene lookup returns CDR1 LNHDA and CDR2 SQIVND (reference sequence). CDR3 residues: CASSLSGSRTDTQYF. The CDR3, as DNA: TGTGCCAGTAGCCTTAGCGGGTCGCGCACAGATACGCAGTATTTT.

This clonotype has ten or more counts. The gene calls are TRBV28 and TRBJ2-2; D possibly corresponds to TRBD1 (6 bases). Germline V CDR1 and CDR2: MDHEN, SYDVKM. CDR3 length equals 14 residues. Trimming removed 7 bases from V and 1 base from J, with 10 bases in between. The CDR3 nucleotides are TGTGCCAGCAACAAACAGGGGAACACCGGGGAGCTGTTTTTT. It encodes CASNKQGNTGELFF.

This clonotype was seen many times. CDR3 nucleotide sequence: TGTGCCAGCAGTGCAAGGGGGGGCCCGAACGAGCAGTACTTC. It encodes CASSARGGPNEQYF. This chain uses TRBV7-9 with TRBJ2-7, with a weak D call TRBD2 (7 bases). This CDR3 is built from 14 residues. CDR1 is SEHNR, CDR2 FQNEAQ, per germline (reference sequence). Trimming stripped 6 bases from V and 5 bases from J, with 17 bases between.

This clonotype was recorded many times. This chain joins TRBV20-1 and TRBJ1-1; 8 bases line up with TRBD1. Germline CDR1 is DFQATT and CDR2 is SNEGSKA (reference sequence). The CDR3 consists of 14 residues. V gave up 2 bases and J gave up 5 bases; unmatched junction bases: 7. As DNA, the CDR3 is TGCAGTGCTAGAAGTCCAGGGGGCAGGACTGAAGCTTTCTTT. Translating gives CSARSPGGRTEAFF.

Points on this clonotype: A much larger clone sits a single nucleotide away, making a read error possible. The rearrangement joins TRBV20-1 to TRBJ2-5, with 7 bases identical to TRBD1. The V segment lost 1 base and the J segment 4 bases; nucleotides outside the gene matches: 3. This CDR3 is 13 amino acids long. Germline V gene data show CDR1 as DFQATT and CDR2 as SNEGSKA (reference sequence). The CDR3 coding sequence is TGCAGTGCTAGAGGATCAGGGGGAGAGACCCAGTACTTC. Residues: CSARGSGGETQYF.

This chain links TRBV7-6 with TRBJ1-3, with 7 bases that match TRBD1. Trimming cost V 3 bases and J 3 bases; bases outside gene matches: 8. The germline gives CDR1 SGHVS, CDR2 FNYEAQ. This CDR3 comprises 16 residues. CDR3 protein: CASSLRDRAFGNTIYF. The CDR3 DNA reads as TGTGCCAGCAGCTTGCGAGACAGGGCATTTGGAAACACCATATATTTT. The full variable domain, rest sourced from reference TRBV7-6 and TRBJ1-3, is GAGVSQSPRYKVTKRGQDVALRCDPISGHVSLYWYRQALGQGPEFLTYFNYEAQQDKSGLPNDRFSAERPEGSISTLTIQRTEQRDSAMYRCASSLRDRAFGNTIYFGEGSWLTVV.

This clonotype was counted ten times or more. The V gene is TRBV7-9, the J gene TRBJ2-7; 11 positions agree with TRBD1. This CDR3 has 14 residues. Looked up from germline, CDR1 is SEHNR and CDR2 is FQNEAQ (reference sequence). Trimming took 3 bases from V and 6 from J; bases not matched to a gene: 4. CDR3 bases: TGTGCCAGCAGCTTGCAAGGGACAGGGGGCGAGCAGTACTTC. Translated: CASSLQGTGGEQYF.

The sample holds many counts of this clonotype. J is TRBJ1-2 and V is TRBV27; D might be TRBD1 (5 bases). The CDR3 covers 15 residues. Germline V CDR1 and CDR2: MNHEY, SMNVEV (reference sequence). V lost 0 bases and J 5 bases, leaving 13 bases between the germline ends. The DNA of the CDR3 is TGTGCCAGCAGTTTATCGGGAGGGGTCGTATATGGCTACACCTTC. Amino acid sequence: CASSLSGGVVYGYTF.

J is TRBJ2-4 and V is TRBV19; perhaps TRBD2 as D (6 bases). Trimming cost V 3 bases and J 2 bases, with 17 bases left between them. Germline values: CDR1 LNHDA, CDR2 SQIVND (reference sequence). This CDR3 has 17 residues. The CDR3 loop is CASSISGGRETKNIQYF. The CDR3 nucleotides are TGTGCCAGTAGTATTAGCGGTGGAAGGGAGACCAAAAACATTCAGTACTTC.

V and J are TRBV19 and TRBJ2-1; D is unclear. The CDR3 extends over 14 amino acids. Germline V gene lookup returns CDR1 LNHDA and CDR2 SQIVND (reference sequence). Trimming took off 7 bases at V and 15 bases at J, with 25 bases between the two ends. CDR3 DNA: TGTGCCAGTACTATTAGACTCTCCGTCGAGAGGTCGTTCTTC. This translates into CASTIRLSVERSFF.

This clonotype showed up many times. The J gene is TRBJ1-1, the V gene TRBV4-1; D remains unclear. Trimming stripped 1 base from V and 0 bases from J, with 6 bases between. This CDR3 comprises 14 residues. CDR1 is MGHRA, CDR2 YSYEKL, per germline. The CDR3 DNA reads TGCGCCAGCAGCCAAGCGACGCTGAACACTGAAGCTTTCTTT. Translating it yields CASSQATLNTEAFF.